The clone carrying this TCR beta chain was found many times. TCRdb re-called the 5' RACE reads through MiXCR, storing one row per CDR3 protein. The sample comprises tens of thousands of distinct CDR3 sequences, 5.6% of which are singletons, and roughly 7.1% rests with the top ten. This sample was taken from a study of early T cells in non-severe SARS-CoV-2 infection. J was trimmed by 1 base and V by 3 bases; bases with no gene match: 4. The CDR3 totals 15 residues. The sequencing input was whole blood. The V and J genes are TRBV12-3 or TRBV12-4 and TRBJ2-3; TRBD2 matches 7 bases. The receptor was isolated from an adult who was a healthcare worker with PCR-confirmed SARS-CoV-2 infection or an uninfected control (not recorded which). DNA of the CDR3: TGTGCCAGCAGTTTCCCGGGGGGTGGCACAGATACGCAGTATTTT. It encodes CASSFPGGGTDTQYF.